One and the same sample provided the 5 T cell receptor beta chains below, sequenced in a study of T cell responses to AZD1222 COVID-19 vaccine. Sequenced by immunoSEQ multiplex PCR; TCRdb stores in-frame clones only, minus some. The repertoire includes approximately 120,000 clones, about 88% of them detected once, and about 4.7% sits in the top ten. The sample consisted of peripheral blood, taken on day 0 of AZD1222 vaccination. The receptors stem from an adult in good health.

This sequence joins TRBV2 and TRBJ1-6; possible D gene TRBD1, 6 bases. CDR1 and CDR2 (germline): SNHLY, FYNNEI. The V and J ends lost 7 bases and 4 bases respectively, with 17 bases between them. CDR3 size: 16 residues. The CDR3 sequence is CASNLQGWGYNSPLHF. In DNA form, the CDR3 reads TGTGCCAGCAACCTACAGGGATGGGGATATAATTCACCCCTCCACTTT.

The rearrangement links TRBV9 to TRBJ1-2; the D is unclear. V was pared by 0 bases and J by 7 bases, with 16 bases between. Germline CDR1 SGDLS, CDR2 YYNGEE. The CDR3 is 15 residues long. The CDR3 nucleotides read TGTGCCAGCAGCGTAGACGGGGTTCCCTATAGTGGCTACACCTTC. Protein product: CASSVDGVPYSGYTF.

Only one count was recorded for this clone. The chain has TRBV19 and TRBJ1-4, with D hard to call. The length of the CDR3 is 17 residues. The germline CDR1 and CDR2 sequences are LNHDA and SQIVND (reference sequence). V was clipped by 2 bases and J by 4 bases, with 17 bases between them. In nucleotides, the CDR3 is TGTGCCAGTAGTATAACCCCCCCGGCTCCTTATAATGAAAAACTGTTTTTT. It specifies CASSITPPAPYNEKLFF.

The chain combines TRBV12-5 with TRBJ2-1; the match to TRBD2 covers 9 bases. Germline-derived CDR1 and CDR2 are LGHNT and FRNRAP. The V and J ends lost 4 bases and 7 bases, in that order; junction bases with no gene match: 5. The CDR3 contains 14 residues. The CDR3 loop reads CASGSGGRANEQFF. For the CDR3, the DNA is TGTGCTAGTGGTTCGGGCGGGAGGGCAAATGAGCAGTTCTTC.

V is TRBV6-5 and J is TRBJ2-6; D remains ambiguous. The CDR3 is 14 residues long. Germline CDR1 and CDR2: MNHEY and SVGAGI. V lost 4 bases to trimming and J lost 2 bases, with 6 bases between them. CDR3: CASSLRAGANVLTF. CDR3 bases: TGTGCCAGCAGTTTGCGAGCTGGGGCCAACGTCCTGACTTTC.